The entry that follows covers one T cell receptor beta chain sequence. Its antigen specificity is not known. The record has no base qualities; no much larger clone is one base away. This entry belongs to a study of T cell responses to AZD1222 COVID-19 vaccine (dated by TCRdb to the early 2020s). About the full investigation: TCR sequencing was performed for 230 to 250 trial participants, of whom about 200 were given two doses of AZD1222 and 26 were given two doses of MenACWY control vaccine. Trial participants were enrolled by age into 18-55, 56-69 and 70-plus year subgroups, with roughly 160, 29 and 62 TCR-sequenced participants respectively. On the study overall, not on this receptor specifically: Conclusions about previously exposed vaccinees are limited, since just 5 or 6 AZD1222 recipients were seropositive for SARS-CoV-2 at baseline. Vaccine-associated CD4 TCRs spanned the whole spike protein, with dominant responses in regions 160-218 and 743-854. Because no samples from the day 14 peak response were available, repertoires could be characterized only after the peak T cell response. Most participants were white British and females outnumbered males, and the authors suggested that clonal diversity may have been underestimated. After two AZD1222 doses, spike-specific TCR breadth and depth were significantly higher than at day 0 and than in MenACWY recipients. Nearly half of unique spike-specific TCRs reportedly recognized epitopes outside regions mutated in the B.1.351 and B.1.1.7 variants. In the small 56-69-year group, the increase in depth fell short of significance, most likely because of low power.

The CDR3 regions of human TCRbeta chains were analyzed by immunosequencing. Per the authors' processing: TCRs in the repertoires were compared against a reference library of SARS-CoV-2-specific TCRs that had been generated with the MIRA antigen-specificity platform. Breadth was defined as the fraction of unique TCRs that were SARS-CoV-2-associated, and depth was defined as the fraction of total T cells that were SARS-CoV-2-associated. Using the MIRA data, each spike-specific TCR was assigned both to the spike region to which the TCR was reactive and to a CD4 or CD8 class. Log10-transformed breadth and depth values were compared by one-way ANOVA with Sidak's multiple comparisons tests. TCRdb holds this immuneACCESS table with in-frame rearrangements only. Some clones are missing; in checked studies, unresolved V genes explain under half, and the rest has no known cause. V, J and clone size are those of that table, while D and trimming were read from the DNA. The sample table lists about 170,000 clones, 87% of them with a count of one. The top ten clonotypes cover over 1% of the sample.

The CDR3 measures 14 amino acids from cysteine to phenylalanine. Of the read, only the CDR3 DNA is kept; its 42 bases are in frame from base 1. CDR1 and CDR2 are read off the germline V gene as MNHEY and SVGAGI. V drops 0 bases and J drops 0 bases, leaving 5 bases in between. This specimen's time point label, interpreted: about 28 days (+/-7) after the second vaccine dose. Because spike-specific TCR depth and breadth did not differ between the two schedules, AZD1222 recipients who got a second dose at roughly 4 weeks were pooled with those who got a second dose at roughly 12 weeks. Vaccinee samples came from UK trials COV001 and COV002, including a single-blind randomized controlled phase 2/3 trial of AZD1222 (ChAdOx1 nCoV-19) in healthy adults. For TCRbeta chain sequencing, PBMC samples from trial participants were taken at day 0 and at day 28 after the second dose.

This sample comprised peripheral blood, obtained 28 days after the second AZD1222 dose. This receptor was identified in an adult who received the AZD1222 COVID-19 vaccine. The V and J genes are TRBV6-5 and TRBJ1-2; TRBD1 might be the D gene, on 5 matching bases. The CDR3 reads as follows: CASSYSTANYGYTF. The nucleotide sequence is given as TGTGCCAGCAGTTACTCGACAGCTAACTATGGCTACACCTTC.